This TCR beta chain was sequenced during a study of blood T cells in healthy people across ages (dated by TCRdb to between 2014 and 2017). In the study overall: Template switching captured roughly one uniquely barcoded TCR beta cDNA molecule per two T cells in model experiments. To track age-related changes in TCR beta repertoire diversity, the study relied on deep sequencing normalized with unique cDNA molecular identifiers. Four age groups were formed from the donors: young (average about 17 years), middle-aged (around 37), aged (62) and long-lived (82). To avoid experimental bias, donors of different ages were spread randomly across the sequencing lanes. Two additional independent replicas of 1 million unique cDNA reads from the same blood draw were analyzed for two donors (one aged 18 to 30 and one aged 80 or older). What the authors observed across the whole study: Observed TCR beta diversity correlated strongly with the percentage of naive T cells measured by flow cytometry. Because donor CMV infection status was unknown, age-related changes in expanded clonotypes were potentially confounded. Observed TCR beta diversity per million T cells fell roughly linearly with age, and a significant reduction was already apparent by age about 36. Conclusive comparison of naive and antigen-experienced compartments was prevented by the profiling of bulk unsorted PBMCs. Compared with the aged group, the long-lived group had more naive CD4+ T cells, fewer expanded clones and increased TCR diversity, a pattern suggesting age selection. Total diversity estimates from one million sequenced T cells were considered lower bounds and underestimates.

The library was produced with 5' RACE. The run used an Illumina HiSeq 2500. A second PCR of about 6 to 12 cycles was run with a J-beta primer mix and a sample-barcoded 5' primer. A template-switch 5' adaptor carrying 12 random nucleotides introduced a unique molecular identifier onto each TCR beta cDNA molecule. Each sample yielded at least 2.5 million CDR3-containing paired-end reads. First-strand cDNA was synthesized from all RNA with the Mint cDNA synthesis kit, primed by a TRBC-specific oligonucleotide. All cDNA was treated with uracil-DNA glycosylase and then went through a first 18-cycle PCR with the universal primers M1SS and BC2_uni_R. In the paper's pipeline: Normalization of each sample was performed by random selection of 1 million high-quality reads, each carrying a distinct molecular identifier. Reads sharing molecular identifiers were discarded rather than binned into consensus sequences. CDR3 identification, clonotype clustering and error correction used MiTCR with a Q25 quality threshold and the strictest error-elimination algorithm. A nonparametric unseen species model with Euler transformation was used to estimate a lower bound on total TCR beta diversity. The raw public data were reprocessed by TCRdb itself: fastp quality trimming at Q25, MiXCR clonotype calling, in-frame beta chains only. Every entry covers one CDR3 protein and lists the most common genes and DNA from its rows. The V and J calls come from TCRdb's annotation, not from the publication. The sample table contains about 730,000 distinct CDR3 sequences; only one count was recorded for approximately 39% of them. The top ten clones comprise around a fifth of the sample.

From the germline V gene, CDR1 is SGDLS and CDR2 is YYNGEE. At the junction V is shortened by 0 bases and J by 8 bases, with 14 bases in between. The CDR3 holds 14 amino acids from the cysteine to the phenylalanine. The sequence is cut down to CDR3 DNA, 42 bases in frame from base 1. Donors were 40 or so systemically healthy Caucasian individuals from Russia aged 6 to 90 years. Roughly 9.5 milliliters of peripheral blood were drawn from each donor into EDTA-treated Vacutainer tubes. Ficoll-Paque density-gradient centrifugation was used to isolate PBMCs, with at least 7 million per sample. Total RNA was extracted from PBMCs with Trizol reagent, with at least 5 micrograms obtained per sample. The percentages of naive CD45RAhigh/CD27high T cells were determined by flow cytometry on a PBMC aliquot from every donor. The sample holds a few counts of this clonotype. What antigen it recognizes has not been identified. No much larger clone exists at a distance of one base, and base qualities are not known.

The sequence came from a woman aged 60-70 years in good health. The sequenced sample consisted of blood. The chain employs TRBV9 and TRBJ1-1, with the D segment identity uncertain. The CDR3 corresponds to CASSVGVVGNEAFF. The nucleotides are TGTGCCAGCAGCGTAGGGGTTGTAGGAAACGAAGCTTTCTTT.